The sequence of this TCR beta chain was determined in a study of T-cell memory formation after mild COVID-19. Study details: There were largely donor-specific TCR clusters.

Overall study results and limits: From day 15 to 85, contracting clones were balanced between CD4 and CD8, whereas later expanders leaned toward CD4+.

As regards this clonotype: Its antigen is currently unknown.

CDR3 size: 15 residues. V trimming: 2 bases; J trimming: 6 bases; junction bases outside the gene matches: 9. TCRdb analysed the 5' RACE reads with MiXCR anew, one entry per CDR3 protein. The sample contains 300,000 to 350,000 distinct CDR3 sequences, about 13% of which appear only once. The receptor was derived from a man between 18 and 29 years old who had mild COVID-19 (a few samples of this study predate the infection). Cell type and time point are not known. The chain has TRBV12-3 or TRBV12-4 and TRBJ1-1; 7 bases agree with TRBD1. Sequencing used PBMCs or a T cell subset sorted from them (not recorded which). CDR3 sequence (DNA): TGTGCCAGCAGTTTAAGACCCACAGGGGACCCTGAAGCTTTCTTT. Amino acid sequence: CASSLRPTGDPEAFF.